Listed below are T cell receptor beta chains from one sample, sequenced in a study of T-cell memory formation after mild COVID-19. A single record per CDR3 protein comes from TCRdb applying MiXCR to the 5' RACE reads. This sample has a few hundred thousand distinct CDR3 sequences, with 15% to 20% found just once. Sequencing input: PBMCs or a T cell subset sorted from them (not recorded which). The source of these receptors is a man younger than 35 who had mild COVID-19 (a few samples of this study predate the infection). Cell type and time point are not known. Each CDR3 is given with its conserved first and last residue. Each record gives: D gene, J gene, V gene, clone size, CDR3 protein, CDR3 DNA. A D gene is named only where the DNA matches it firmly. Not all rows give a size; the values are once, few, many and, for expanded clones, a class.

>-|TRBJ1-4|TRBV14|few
CASSPEWGGEKLFF
TGTGCCAGCAGCCCGGAGTGGGGGGGAGAAAAACTGTTTTTT
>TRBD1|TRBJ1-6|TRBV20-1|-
CSARQQGAGSYNSPLHF
TGCAGTGCTAGGCAACAGGGGGCTGGGTCCTATAATTCACCCCTCCACTTT
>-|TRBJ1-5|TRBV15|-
CATSRRSSGQPQHF
TGTGCCACCAGCAGAAGGTCGTCGGGTCAGCCCCAGCATTTT
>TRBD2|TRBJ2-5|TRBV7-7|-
CASSPVAGHQTQYF
TGTGCCAGCAGCCCCGTAGCGGGCCACCAGACCCAGTACTTC
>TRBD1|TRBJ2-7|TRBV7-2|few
CASRTGYGQYF
TGTGCCAGCAGGACAGGGTACGGGCAGTACTTC
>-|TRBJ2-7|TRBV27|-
CASSWTRESYEQYF
TGTGCCAGCAGCTGGACCCGGGAGTCCTACGAGCAGTACTTC
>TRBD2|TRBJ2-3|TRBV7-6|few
CASSLVGGGVTDTQYF
TGTGCCAGCAGCTTAGTGGGCGGGGGAGTTACAGATACGCAGTATTTT
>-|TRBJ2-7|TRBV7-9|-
CASSPFRVNEQYF
TGTGCCAGCAGCCCCTTTAGAGTTAACGAGCAGTACTTC
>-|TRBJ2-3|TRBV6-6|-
CASSYFVASDTQYF
TGTGCCAGCAGTTACTTTGTGGCGTCAGATACGCAGTATTTT
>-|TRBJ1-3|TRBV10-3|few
CAISEFLGSSGNTIYF
TGTGCCATCAGTGAATTCCTGGGGAGCTCTGGAAACACCATATATTTT
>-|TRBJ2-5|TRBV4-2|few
CASSQGVRSGETQYF
TGTGCCAGCAGCCAAGGCGTTAGGTCAGGAGAGACCCAGTACTTC
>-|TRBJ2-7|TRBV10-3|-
CAISEMSTQDEQYF
TGTGCCATCAGTGAAATGAGTACCCAGGACGAGCAGTACTTC
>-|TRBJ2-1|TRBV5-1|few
CASSLALGLYNEQFF
TGCGCCAGCAGCTTGGCCTTAGGGCTTTACAATGAGCAGTTCTTC
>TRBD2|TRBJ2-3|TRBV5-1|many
CASSPGLATDTQYF
TGCGCCAGCAGCCCGGGACTAGCAACCGATACGCAGTATTTT
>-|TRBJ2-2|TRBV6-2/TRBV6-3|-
CASKLSGAWRTGELFF
TGTGCCAGCAAGCTTTCAGGGGCCTGGAGGACCGGGGAGCTGTTTTTT
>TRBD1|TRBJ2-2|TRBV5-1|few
CASRAGTGKAGELFF
TGCGCCAGCAGGGCCGGGACAGGGAAAGCCGGGGAGCTGTTTTTT
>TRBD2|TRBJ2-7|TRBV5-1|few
CASSLAGTSGGSSYEQYF
TGCGCCAGCAGCCTCGCCGGGACTAGCGGGGGGAGCTCCTACGAGCAGTACTTC
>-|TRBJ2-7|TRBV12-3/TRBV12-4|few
CASTRGGTEQYF
TGTGCCAGCACGAGGGGGGGAACCGAGCAGTACTTC
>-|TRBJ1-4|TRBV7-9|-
CASSPAGNEKLFF
TGTGCCAGCAGCCCGGCAGGGAATGAAAAACTGTTTTTT
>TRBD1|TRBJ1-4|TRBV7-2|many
CASSSPGGIREKLFF
TGTGCCAGCAGCTCCCCAGGGGGCATACGTGAAAAACTGTTTTTT
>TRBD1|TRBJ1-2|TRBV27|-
CASGPRQGHGYTF
TGTGCCAGCGGCCCAAGACAGGGCCATGGCTACACCTTC
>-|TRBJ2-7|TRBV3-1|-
CASSPAGHNYEQYF
TGTGCCAGCAGCCCGGCGGGACACAATTACGAGCAGTACTTC
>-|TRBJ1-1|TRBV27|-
CASSSHLGNTEAFF
TGTGCCAGCAGTTCCCATCTCGGAAACACTGAAGCTTTCTTT
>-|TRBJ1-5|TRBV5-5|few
CASSLFLGAQHF
TGTGCCAGCAGCTTGTTTTTGGGGGCCCAGCATTTT
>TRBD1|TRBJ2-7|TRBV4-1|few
CASSQADRASYEQYF
TGCGCCAGCAGCCAAGCCGACAGGGCCTCCTACGAGCAGTACTTC
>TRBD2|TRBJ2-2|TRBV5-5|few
CASSLFGGGNTGELFF
TGTGCCAGCAGCTTGTTTGGCGGGGGAAATACCGGGGAGCTGTTTTTT
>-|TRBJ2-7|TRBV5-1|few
CASSLAAGQIYEQYF
TGCGCCAGCAGCTTGGCGGCAGGGCAGATCTACGAGCAGTACTTC
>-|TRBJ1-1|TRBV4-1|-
CASSQDVASEAFF
TGCGCCAGCAGCCAAGATGTGGCGAGTGAAGCTTTCTTT
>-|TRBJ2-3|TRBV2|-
CASKKTRGRVDTQYF
TGTGCCAGCAAGAAAACGCGGGGGCGCGTAGATACGCAGTATTTT
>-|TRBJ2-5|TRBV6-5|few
CASSYGELDGRQETQYF
TGTGCCAGCAGTTACGGGGAACTGGACGGCCGGCAAGAGACCCAGTACTTC
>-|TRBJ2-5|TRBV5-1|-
CASSSAGAGGEETQYF
TGCGCCAGCAGCTCGGCGGGGGCAGGGGGCGAAGAGACCCAGTACTTC
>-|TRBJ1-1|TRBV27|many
CASSFPSGPRATEAFF
TGTGCCAGCAGTTTCCCCTCGGGACCCCGGGCCACTGAAGCTTTCTTT
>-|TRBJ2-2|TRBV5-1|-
CASSLETGNTGELFF
TGCGCCAGCAGCTTGGAGACGGGAAACACCGGGGAGCTGTTTTTT
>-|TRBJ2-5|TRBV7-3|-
CASSYGGGGIETQYF
TGTGCCAGCAGCTACGGTGGTGGCGGTATAGAGACCCAGTACTTC
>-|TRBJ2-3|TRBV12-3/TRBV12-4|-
CASRSTISDTQYF
TGTGCCAGCAGGTCTACGATTTCGGATACGCAGTATTTT
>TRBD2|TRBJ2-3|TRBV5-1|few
CASRIPLAGEDTQYF
TGCGCCAGCAGGATTCCACTAGCGGGGGAAGATACGCAGTATTTT
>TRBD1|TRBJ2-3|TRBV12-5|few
CASGLGQGADTQYF
TGTGCTAGTGGTTTGGGACAGGGCGCAGATACGCAGTATTTT
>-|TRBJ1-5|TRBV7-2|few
CASSFFVQGNQPQHF
TGTGCCAGCAGCTTTTTCGTACAGGGTAATCAGCCCCAGCATTTT
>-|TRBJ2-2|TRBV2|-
CASSEESSGELFF
TGTGCCAGCAGTGAAGAGTCTTCCGGGGAGCTGTTTTTT
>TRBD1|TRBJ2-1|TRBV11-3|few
CASSGQGRRGEQFF
TGTGCCAGCAGCGGACAGGGGCGACGGGGTGAGCAGTTCTTC
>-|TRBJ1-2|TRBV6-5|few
CASSYSIGAGPYGYTF
TGTGCCAGCAGTTACTCGATCGGGGCAGGGCCCTATGGCTACACCTTC
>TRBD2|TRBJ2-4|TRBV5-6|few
CASSPAGTSLQYF
TGTGCCAGCAGCCCCGCCGGGACTAGTCTTCAGTACTTC
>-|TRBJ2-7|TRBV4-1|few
CASSPYSGVDEQYF
TGCGCCAGCAGCCCCTACTCCGGAGTAGACGAGCAGTACTTC